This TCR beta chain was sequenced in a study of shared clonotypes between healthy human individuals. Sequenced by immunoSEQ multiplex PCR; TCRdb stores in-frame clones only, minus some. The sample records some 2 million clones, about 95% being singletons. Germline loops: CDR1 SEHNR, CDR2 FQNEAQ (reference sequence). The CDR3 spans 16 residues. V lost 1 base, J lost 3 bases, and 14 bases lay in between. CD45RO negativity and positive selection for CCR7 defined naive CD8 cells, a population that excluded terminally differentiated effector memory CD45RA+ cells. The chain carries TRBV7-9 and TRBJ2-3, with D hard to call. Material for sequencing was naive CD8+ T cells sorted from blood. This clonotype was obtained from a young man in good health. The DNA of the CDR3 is TGTGCCAGCAGCTTAGACTCAATCATTGGGACAGATACGCAGTATTTT. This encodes CASSLDSIIGTDTQYF.